These T cell receptor beta chains were read from a single sample in a study of beta chain features in type 1 diabetes. The assay was immunoSEQ multiplex PCR, and TCRdb's table has in-frame clones only and misses some. The sample consists of roughly 300,000 clones, about a tenth of them appearing once. The sample consisted of central memory CD4+ T cells from blood. The receptor source for this set is a young man with type 1 diabetes. Each CDR3 is given with its conserved first and last residue. The D gene is left open where the match is weak. A clone size is listed for some rows: how often the clone was seen (once, few, many), or a class if it is expanded.

cdr3_nt	cdr3_aa	v_call	j_call	d_call	clone_size
TGTGCCTGGAATCGGGGAATCTACAATGAGCAGTTCTTC	CAWNRGIYNEQFF	TRBV30	TRBJ2-1	-	few
TGTGCCAGCTCACCACAGGGATTAAACGAGCAGTACTTC	CASSPQGLNEQYF	TRBV18	TRBJ2-7	-	-
TGCAGCGTTTTCTTTACAACAGGGTTGTCGCGCAACTATGGCTACACCTTC	CSVFFTTGLSRNYGYTF	TRBV29-1	TRBJ1-2	-	-
TGTGCCAGCAGTCGGGGAGAACCCTCTGGAAACACCATATATTTT	CASSRGEPSGNTIYF	TRBV2	TRBJ1-3	-	-
TGCGCCAGCAGCCAAGGGGCGGGGGGGCTCCAAGAGACCCAGTACTTC	CASSQGAGGLQETQYF	TRBV4-1	TRBJ2-5	TRBD2	-
TGTGCCAGCAAAGGGAGCCCAGATACGCAGTATTTT	CASKGSPDTQYF	TRBV28	TRBJ2-3	-	few
TGTGCCAGCGGTCCACAGGGTGGAAGAAACACCATATATTTT	CASGPQGGRNTIYF	TRBV5-6	TRBJ1-3	-	few
TGCGCCAGCAGCCAAAAGGGGACAGGCTTCTACGAGCAGTACTTC	CASSQKGTGFYEQYF	TRBV4-3	TRBJ2-7	TRBD1	few
TGCGCCAGCGCTGACAGGGCCCTTAACACTGAAGCTTTCTTT	CASADRALNTEAFF	TRBV4-3	TRBJ1-1	TRBD1	few
TGTGCCAGCAGCCGCGGAGCGTTGGAGACCCAGTACTTC	CASSRGALETQYF	TRBV11-2	TRBJ2-5	-	-